Listed below are T cell receptor beta chains from one sample, sequenced in a study of OX40 agonist ivuxolimab in advanced cancers. Method: immunoSEQ multiplex PCR; TCRdb's copy keeps in-frame clones and lacks some. The sample lists around 45,000 clones; about nine tenths were seen once. The sample was CD4+ or CD8+ T cells sorted from blood, taken in a trial of the OX40 agonist ivuxolimab. The receptors come from an adult with an advanced solid tumor such as melanoma, head and neck, liver or kidney cancer. Each CDR3 is given with its conserved first and last residue. The D gene is left open where the match is weak.

V: TRBV5-5
D: NA
J: TRBJ1-4
CDR3: CASSLVGGEKLFF

V: TRBV6-1
D: NA
J: TRBJ2-3
CDR3: CASIPGKDTQYF

V: TRBV4-1
D: NA
J: TRBJ2-5
CDR3: CASSQDQAGSQETQYF

V: TRBV7-8
D: NA
J: TRBJ2-1
CDR3: CASSLEAAAYNEQFF

V: TRBV27
D: TRBD2
J: TRBJ2-1
CDR3: CASSLEVAGVPYNEQFF

V: TRBV5-5
D: NA
J: TRBJ1-2
CDR3: CASSQEREPRGGYTF

V: TRBV28
D: TRBD2
J: TRBJ2-7
CDR3: CASSYRPGLRGGEQYF

V: TRBV2
D: TRBD1
J: TRBJ2-3
CDR3: CASSSDRGTDTQYF

V: TRBV5-1
D: TRBD1
J: TRBJ2-7
CDR3: CASSLKGAGEQYF

V: TRBV6-5
D: NA
J: TRBJ1-2
CDR3: CASSYSRGRWGYTF

V: TRBV9
D: TRBD1
J: TRBJ1-5
CDR3: CASSVGGQDNQPQHF

V: TRBV28
D: NA
J: TRBJ2-5
CDR3: CASSLDETQYF

V: TRBV7-3
D: NA
J: TRBJ1-1
CDR3: CASSFGGNTEAFF

V: TRBV6-1
D: NA
J: TRBJ2-7
CDR3: CASSDPGQSRTYEQYF

V: TRBV30
D: TRBD1
J: TRBJ2-3
CDR3: CAWSPGTDTDTQYF

V: TRBV11-1
D: NA
J: TRBJ2-5
CDR3: CASSLSLEDGETQYF

V: TRBV5-4
D: TRBD2
J: TRBJ2-3
CDR3: CASSSPSGRSTDTQYF

V: TRBV21-1
D: NA
J: TRBJ2-7
CDR3: CASSKSRYEQYF

V: TRBV12-5
D: NA
J: TRBJ2-3
CDR3: CASWLLPGQNTDTQYF

V: TRBV28
D: NA
J: TRBJ2-7
CDR3: CASRIRDIYEQYF

V: TRBV5-1
D: NA
J: TRBJ2-7
CDR3: CASSVLGGTYEQYF

V: TRBV28
D: TRBD2
J: TRBJ2-1
CDR3: CASSPGGAGNEQFF

V: TRBV7-2
D: NA
J: TRBJ2-3
CDR3: CASTLNQAVGTDTQYF

V: TRBV19
D: NA
J: TRBJ2-1
CDR3: CASSIDSSGRARNEQFF

V: TRBV10-3
D: NA
J: TRBJ2-5
CDR3: CAISPGQETQYF